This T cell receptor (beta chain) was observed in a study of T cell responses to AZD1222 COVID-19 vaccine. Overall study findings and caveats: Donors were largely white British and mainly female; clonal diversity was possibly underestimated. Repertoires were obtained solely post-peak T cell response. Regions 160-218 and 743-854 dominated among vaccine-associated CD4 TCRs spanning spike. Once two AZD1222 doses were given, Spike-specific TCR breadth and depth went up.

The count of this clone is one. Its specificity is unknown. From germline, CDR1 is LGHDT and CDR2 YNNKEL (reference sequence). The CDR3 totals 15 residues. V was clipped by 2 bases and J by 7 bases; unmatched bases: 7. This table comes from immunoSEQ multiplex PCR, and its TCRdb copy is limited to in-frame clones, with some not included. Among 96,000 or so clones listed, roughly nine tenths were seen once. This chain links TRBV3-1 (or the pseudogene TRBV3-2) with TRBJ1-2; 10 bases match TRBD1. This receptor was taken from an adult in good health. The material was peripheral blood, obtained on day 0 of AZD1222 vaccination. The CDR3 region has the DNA TGTGCCAGCAGCCAACAGACAGGGGGCCGTCGTGGCTACACCTTC. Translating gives CASSQQTGGRRGYTF.